A single sample gave rise to the 21 T cell receptor beta chains below, sequenced in a study of T cell responses to AZD1222 COVID-19 vaccine. Profiling relied on immunoSEQ multiplex PCR, and the TCRdb table lists in-frame clones only, not all of them. The table shows about 140,000 clones, with 92% occurring only once. The specimen comprised peripheral blood, sampled on day 0 of AZD1222 vaccination. The receptors here all came from an adult in good health.

The CDR3 sequence is CASSIEGGLVGGYTF. The CDR3 DNA reads TGTGCCAGTAGTATAGAGGGGGGTCTGGTAGGAGGCTACACCTTC. The chain links TRBV19 to TRBJ1-2; D perhaps matches TRBD1 (5 bases). The CDR3 sequence is 15 residues long. Between the trimmed V and J ends, which lost 0 bases and 8 bases, there was a span of 16 bases. Germline assignment: CDR1 LNHDA and CDR2 SQIVND (reference sequence).

This clone showed up just a few times. The chain has TRBV4-1 and TRBJ2-7, with D maybe TRBD1 (6 bases). CDR1 is MGHRA and CDR2 is YSYEKL in the germline V gene. This CDR3 has 15 amino acids. V shed 3 bases and J shed 2 bases, with 14 bases lying between them. Written as DNA, the CDR3 is TGCGCCAGCAGCCAGGGTGAAGGGGGAACCTACGAGCAGTACTTC. It codes for CASSQGEGGTYEQYF.

The chain carries TRBV3-1 (or the pseudogene TRBV3-2) and TRBJ1-1; D gene ambiguous. Germline V gene data show CDR1 as LGHDT and CDR2 as YNNKEL (reference sequence). The V end lost 4 bases, the J end lost 2 bases, and 23 bases lay between the germline ends. The CDR3 loop spans 18 amino acids. CDR3 residues: CASSPSLSYLEANTEAFF. Written as DNA, the CDR3 is TGTGCCAGCAGCCCAAGCCTGAGTTACTTGGAGGCTAACACTGAAGCTTTCTTT.

V usage is TRBV6-5 and J usage is TRBJ1-1, with 7 bases lining up with TRBD1. The CDR3 has 14 amino acids. Trimming cost V 5 bases and J 4 bases; bases outside gene matches: 7. Per the germline V gene, CDR1 is MNHEY and CDR2 is SVGAGI. Here the CDR3 DNA reads TGTGCCAGCAGTCGAGGGGGCAGGGGCACTGAAGCTTTCTTT. This gives the protein CASSRGGRGTEAFF.

The chain joins TRBV29-1 to TRBJ1-1, with no clear D. V gave up 5 bases and J gave up 0 bases, with 10 bases separating them. From germline, CDR1 is SQVTM and CDR2 ANQGSEA. CDR3 length: 13 residues. The CDR3 nucleotides read TGCAGCGTTTGTCAGACCCTGAACACTGAAGCTTTCTTT. Amino acids: CSVCQTLNTEAFF.

CDR3 region: CAWSKQGLGGTEAFF. CDR3 nucleotides: TGTGCCTGGAGTAAACAGGGCTTGGGTGGGACTGAAGCTTTCTTT. V gene TRBV30 combines with J gene TRBJ1-1, with D perhaps TRBD1 (6 bases). The length of the CDR3 is 15 residues. With 2 bases removed from V and 5 bases from J, the gap between germline ends came to 18 bases. CDR1 and CDR2 (germline): GTSNPN, SVGIG (reference sequence).

For the CDR3, the DNA is TGTGCCAGCAGTCTCGGGGGGGCAGCCGGGGAGCTGTTTTTT. Protein sequence: CASSLGGAAGELFF. V and J are TRBV6-6 and TRBJ2-2, with 8 bases lining up with TRBD2. CDR1 is MNHNY and CDR2 is SVGAGI in the germline V gene (reference sequence). The CDR3 is 14 amino acids. With V trimmed by 5 bases and J by 6 bases, 5 bases remained unmatched.

This clone turned up a few times. The rearrangement uses TRBV7-9 and TRBJ2-2; D may match TRBD1 or TRBD2 (5 bases each). The CDR3 spans 14 residues. The V gene lost 6 bases and the J gene lost 4 bases, with 12 bases spanning the gap. Germline loops: CDR1 SEHNR, CDR2 FQNEAQ (reference sequence). CDR3 DNA: TGTGCCAGCAGGGTGGGGGACCCCACCGGGGAGCTGTTTTTT. Its translation: CASRVGDPTGELFF.

The V gene is TRBV2, the J gene TRBJ2-3; possible D gene TRBD2, 5 bases. With 7 bases removed from V and 4 bases from J, the gap between germline ends came to 9 bases. The CDR3 contains 12 residues. Germline V gene lookup returns CDR1 SNHLY and CDR2 FYNNEI. CDR3 residues: CASTYGADTQYF. In DNA, the CDR3 is TGTGCCAGCACTTACGGGGCAGATACGCAGTATTTT.

This clone occurred a few times. The rearrangement uses TRBV6-5 and TRBJ2-1; 9 bases align to TRBD2. The CDR3 contains 14 residues. Looked up from germline, CDR1 is MNHEY and CDR2 is SVGAGI. The V and J ends lost 8 bases and 4 bases, in that order; junction bases with no gene match: 6. The CDR3 spells CASGWTSVYNEQFF. The CDR3 nucleotides read TGTGCCAGCGGGTGGACTAGCGTTTACAATGAGCAGTTCTTC.

The chain has TRBV12-3 or TRBV12-4 and TRBJ2-7; D is ambiguous. The CDR3 is 13 residues long. Trimming pared 6 bases from V and 4 bases from J, leaving 13 bases between. The CDR3, as DNA: TGTGCCAGCAGCGACCCCTTTGGATACGAGCAGTACTTC. Its protein product is CASSDPFGYEQYF.

This chain joins TRBV7-2 and TRBJ1-2; TRBD1 matches 7 bases. Losses at the gene ends were 3 bases for V and 7 bases for J; bases not matched to a gene: 5. The CDR3 sequence is 13 residues long. Looked up from germline, CDR1 is SGHTA and CDR2 is FQGNSA. The CDR3 DNA sequence: TGTGCCAGCAGCTTTAACAGGGGAAGTGGCTACACCTTC. Protein sequence: CASSFNRGSGYTF.

This chain joins TRBV5-6 and TRBJ2-5; either TRBD1 or TRBD2 may fit D (5 bases each). The CDR3 has 14 amino acids. Per the germline V gene, CDR1 is SGHDT and CDR2 is YYEEEE. Trimming cost V 4 bases and J 5 bases, with 15 bases left between them. The DNA of the CDR3 is TGTGCCAGCAGCCTCCCCGGGGCCGGGGAGACCCAGTACTTC. This encodes CASSLPGAGETQYF.

The V call is TRBV7-2, the J call TRBJ1-1, with 8 bases that match TRBD1. This CDR3 contains 13 residues. Germline CDR1 is SGHTA and CDR2 is FQGNSA. V dropped 5 bases and J dropped 10; count of bases not matched to a gene: 9. CDR3 sequence reads: CASSLQGARGAFF. CDR3 sequence (DNA): TGTGCCAGCAGCCTCCAGGGGGCCCGCGGAGCTTTCTTT.

The V and J genes are TRBV18 and TRBJ1-1; 7 bases are shared with TRBD1. Germline trimming cut 3 bases from V and 6 bases from J; bases unmatched to any gene: 7. Germline CDR1 and CDR2: KGHSH and LQKENI. The CDR3 sequence is 14 residues long. CDR3 DNA sequence: TGTGCCAGCTCACCGTACAGGGGCGATGCTGAAGCTTTCTTT. Translated: CASSPYRGDAEAFF.

The V gene is TRBV5-6, the J gene TRBJ2-7; D perhaps matches TRBD2 (6 bases). V dropped 6 bases and J dropped 0 bases, with 16 bases sitting between them. Germline-derived CDR1 and CDR2 are SGHDT and YYEEEE. The CDR3 has 15 amino acids. CDR3 sequence reads: CASIVGGKLSYEQYF. CDR3 DNA: TGTGCCAGCATCGTGGGGGGAAAACTCTCCTACGAGCAGTACTTC.

The chain links TRBV5-8 to TRBJ1-5; 10 positions match TRBD1. The CDR3 has 15 residues. CDR1 SGHTS and CDR2 YDEGEE come from the germline V gene. V lost 4 bases to trimming and J lost 5 bases; unmatched junction nucleotides: 6. The CDR3 reads CASSRKGQGHQPQHF. The CDR3 region has the DNA TGTGCCAGCAGCCGGAAGGGACAGGGGCATCAGCCCCAGCATTTT.

The chain uses TRBV7-3 and TRBJ2-2; maybe TRBD2 (5 bases). This CDR3 is built from 18 residues. CDR1 SGHTA and CDR2 FQGTGA come from the germline V gene. Trimming cost V 5 bases and J 0 bases, with 19 bases left between them. CDR3 amino acids: CASSPRASSPANTGELFF. The CDR3 DNA sequence: TGTGCCAGCAGCCCGCGGGCTAGCAGCCCCGCGAACACCGGGGAGCTGTTTTTT.

This clone was observed a handful of times. The chain links TRBV7-2 to TRBJ1-3; D may be TRBD1 (6 bases). Trimming pared 1 base from V and 0 bases from J, leaving 10 bases between. The CDR3 sequence is 16 residues long. Germline CDR1 SGHTA, CDR2 FQGNSA. In DNA form, the CDR3 reads TGTGCCAGCAGCTTAGTTTCAGGGGACTCTGGAAACACCATATATTTT. It codes for CASSLVSGDSGNTIYF.

The chain combines TRBV21-1 with TRBJ2-7; the table's TRBD2 call for D was not verified on the DNA. TRBV21-1 is a pseudogene segment. This CDR3 is built from 18 residues. Here the CDR3 reads CASSREVAGGDSPYEQYF. DNA of the CDR3: TGTGCCAGCAGCAGGGAAGTAGCGGGAGGGGATTCCCCCTACGAGCAGTACTTC.

The genes are TRBV6-6 and TRBJ1-1; unclear D gene. Germline CDR1 is MNHNY and CDR2 is SVGAGI (reference sequence). V was cut by 5 bases and J by 3 bases, with 10 bases left in between. CDR3 length: 13 residues. The CDR3 here is CASSVKAHTEAFF. The CDR3 DNA follows: TGTGCCAGCAGTGTCAAGGCACACACTGAAGCTTTCTTT.